The 27 T cell receptor beta chains in this list originate from one sample, sequenced in a study of radiotherapy plus CTLA-4 blockade in lung cancer. Here immunoSEQ multiplex PCR was the method, and the copy in TCRdb shows in-frame clones only, minus some. Of 45,000 to 55,000 clones in the sample, around four fifths are singletons; the top ten hold 3.2%. The sample consisted of peripheral blood, taken from a patient treated with radiotherapy plus ipilimumab. Source of these receptors: a human donor with non-small cell lung cancer who had a partial response to radiotherapy plus ipilimumab.

The gene calls are TRBV6-6 and TRBJ2-1; TRBD2 matches at 9 bases. The CDR3 is made up of 14 amino acids. V dropped 7 bases and J dropped 8; count of bases not matched to a gene: 9. The germline gives CDR1 MNHNY, CDR2 SVGAGI (reference sequence). Here the CDR3 reads CASKSSGVWHEQFF. In nucleotides, the CDR3 is TGTGCCAGCAAGTCTAGCGGGGTGTGGCATGAGCAGTTCTTC.

This chain connects TRBV30 to TRBJ1-4, with 9 positions matching TRBD1. The junction had 3 bases not matched to a gene; V was cut back by 5 bases and J by 5 bases. The CDR3 extends over 13 amino acids. Germline V gene sequence: CDR1 GTSNPN, CDR2 SVGIG (reference sequence). In DNA form, the CDR3 reads TGTGCCTGGCTTGGGACAGGGAATGAAAAACTGTTTTTT. This encodes CAWLGTGNEKLFF.

This clone turned up a few times. V usage is TRBV4-1 and J usage is TRBJ2-5; weak D call: TRBD1 (6 bases). V was shortened by 1 base and J by 7 bases, with 19 bases between the two germline ends. The CDR3 runs to 16 residues. Germline CDR1 is MGHRA and CDR2 is YSYEKL. The CDR3 loop is CASSQGNKQGRVTQYF. CDR3 DNA sequence: TGCGCCAGCAGCCAAGGAAATAAACAGGGCCGAGTGACCCAGTACTTC.

V is TRBV5-4 and J is TRBJ2-7, with 9 bases that match TRBD1. J was trimmed by 4 bases and V by 4 bases; bases with no gene match: 9. CDR3 length: 15 amino acids. The germline V gene encodes CDR1 SGHNT and CDR2 YYREEE (reference sequence). CDR3 DNA: TGTGCCAGCAGCGTCGGGACAGGGCCCCTATACGAGCAGTACTTC. It translates to CASSVGTGPLYEQYF.

The genes are TRBV5-1 and TRBJ2-1; 9 nucleotides align to TRBD2. This CDR3 comprises 15 residues. V trimming: 3 bases; J trimming: 1 base; junction bases outside the gene matches: 2. CDR1 is SGHRS and CDR2 is YFSETQ in the germline V gene. In DNA, the CDR3 is TGCGCCAGCAGCTGGACTAGCGAGTCCTACAATGAGCAGTTCTTC. This gives the protein CASSWTSESYNEQFF.

Of note for this clone: This sample also contains other DNA sequences that code for the same CDR3. The chain's CDR3 is CASSRQGGTGELFF. The CDR3 DNA sequence: TGTGCCAGCAGCCGACAGGGGGGCACCGGGGAGCTGTTTTTT. The V gene is TRBV5-6, the J gene TRBJ2-2; 9 positions match TRBD1. The junction had 2 bases not matched to a gene; V was cut back by 4 bases and J by 4 bases. CDR1 is SGHDT, CDR2 YYEEEE, per germline. The CDR3 is 14 amino acids.

This clone was counted once. J is TRBJ2-6 and V is TRBV6-6; D might be TRBD1 (6 bases). V lost 2 bases and J lost 2, with 10 bases in between. This CDR3 is 16 amino acids long. Germline lookup yields CDR1 MNHNY and CDR2 SVGAGI (reference sequence). This CDR3 reads CASSYAQGTGANVLTF. The DNA for the CDR3 is TGTGCCAGCAGTTACGCCCAGGGGACTGGGGCCAACGTCCTGACTTTC.

This rearrangement joins TRBV23-1 to TRBJ2-7; weak D call: TRBD2 (6 bases). TRBV23-1 is identified as an open reading frame with a role that is uncertain. The CDR3 loop spans 14 amino acids. V lost 0 bases and J 5 bases, leaving 11 bases between the germline ends. Written as DNA, the CDR3 is TGCGCCAGCAGTCAATCTGGAGGGGAGGACGAGCAGTACTTC. Residues: CASSQSGGEDEQYF.

The CDR3 region is CASSVTILGGHEQFF. CDR3 sequence (DNA): TGTGCCAGCAGCGTTACTATTTTAGGCGGACACGAGCAGTTCTTC. The V gene is TRBV9, the J gene TRBJ2-1; TRBD1 might be the D (5 bases). Germline V CDR1 and CDR2: SGDLS, YYNGEE. The CDR3 runs 15 residues. Trimming removed 2 bases from V and 10 bases from J, with 19 bases in between. The variable domain in full, completed from reference TRBV9 and TRBJ2-1, reads DSGVTQTPKHLITATGQRVTLRCSPRSGDLSVYWYQQSLDQGLQFLIQYYNGEERAKGNILERFSAQQFPDLHSELNLSSLELGDSALYFCASSVTILGGHEQFFGPGTRLTVL.

This sequence joins TRBV30 and TRBJ1-5; weak D call: TRBD1 (5 bases). Trimming left V 3 bases short and J 3 bases short, with 9 bases between. This CDR3 is 13 amino acids long. The germline V gene encodes CDR1 GTSNPN and CDR2 SVGIG (reference sequence). CDR3 sequence: CAWSPGYNQPQHF. The CDR3, as DNA: TGTGCCTGGAGCCCAGGGTACAATCAGCCCCAGCATTTT.

The chain combines TRBV5-4 with TRBJ1-3; maybe TRBD1 (6 bases). The germline V and J ends were trimmed by 2 bases and 1 base, with 10 bases remaining between them. The germline V gene encodes CDR1 SGHNT and CDR2 YYREEE (reference sequence). This CDR3 spans 15 amino acids. The CDR3: CASSFTGTSGNTIYF. The CDR3 DNA follows: TGTGCCAGCAGCTTCACCGGGACATCTGGAAACACCATATATTTT. Using reference TRBV5-4 and TRBJ1-3 for the parts outside the CDR3, the full variable domain is ETGVTQSPTHLIKTRGQQVTLRCSSQSGHNTVSWYQQALGQGPQFIFQYYREEENGRGNFPPRFSGLQFPNYSSELNVNALELDDSALYLCASSFTGTSGNTIYFGEGSWLTVV.

This clone was seen only once. This rearrangement joins TRBV6-1 to TRBJ1-6, with a possible D match to TRBD1 (6 bases). The CDR3 length is 15 residues. Germline lookup yields CDR1 MNHNS and CDR2 SASEGT. The ends were cut back, 7 bases at V and 6 bases at J, with 16 bases in the middle. The CDR3 loop reads CASTELGTPNSPLHF. CDR3 sequence (DNA): TGTGCCAGCACCGAATTAGGGACACCTAATTCACCCCTCCACTTT.

The J gene is TRBJ2-7, the V gene TRBV30; weak D call: TRBD2 (6 bases). The CDR3 has 14 residues. Germline V gene sequence: CDR1 GTSNPN, CDR2 SVGIG (reference sequence). V was shortened by 0 bases and J by 3 bases, with 12 bases between the two germline ends. CDR3 in DNA: TGTGCCTGGAGTGTAGGAGGGCAGAGCTACGAGCAGTACTTC. Translated: CAWSVGGQSYEQYF.

The chain combines TRBV18 with TRBJ2-7, with 9 bases aligning to TRBD1. V trimming: 6 bases; J trimming: 0 bases; junction bases outside the gene matches: 15. Germline CDR1 and CDR2: KGHSH and LQKENI. The length of the CDR3 is 18 residues. The DNA of the CDR3 is TGTGCCAGCTCTCCGATGACAGGGGGTTCCCCTAGCTCCTACGAGCAGTACTTC. It translates to CASSPMTGGSPSSYEQYF.

The chain joins TRBV7-7 to TRBJ2-1, with 13 nucleotides matching TRBD2. V lost 5 bases and J lost 5; bases outside the gene matches: 3. Germline CDR1 reads SSHAT; CDR2 reads FNYEAQ (reference sequence). CDR3 length: 15 residues. CDR3 protein: CASSPGLAGHNEQFF. For the CDR3, the DNA is TGTGCCAGCAGCCCGGGACTAGCGGGACACAATGAGCAGTTCTTC.

V usage is TRBV5-5 and J usage is TRBJ1-1, with 8 bases identical to TRBD1. V shed 4 bases and J 0 bases; nucleotides not matched to a gene: 11. This CDR3 comprises 17 residues. CDR1 SGHKS and CDR2 YYEKEE come from the germline V gene (reference sequence). The CDR3 DNA follows: TGTGCCAGCAGCGGCGGACAGGGATGGACCATGAACACTGAAGCTTTCTTT. Amino acids: CASSGGQGWTMNTEAFF.

The chain is built from TRBV5-6 and TRBJ1-1, with TRBD1 identical over 9 bases. This CDR3 has 13 amino acids. CDR1 SGHDT and CDR2 YYEEEE come from the germline V gene. With V trimmed by 4 bases and J by 11 bases, 9 bases remained unmatched. The CDR3 loop is CASSRGQGGWAFF. In nucleotides, the CDR3 is TGTGCCAGCAGCCGGGGACAGGGAGGTTGGGCTTTCTTT. The variable domain in full, with the rest retrieved from reference TRBV5-6 and TRBJ1-1, is DAGVTQSPTHLIKTRGQQVTLRCSPKSGHDTVSWYQQALGQGPQFIFQYYEEEERQRGNFPDRFSGHQFPNYSSELNVNALLLGDSALYLCASSRGQGGWAFFGQGTRLTVV.

This sequence joins TRBV7-8 and TRBJ1-1; 7 bases align to TRBD1. The J segment lost 6 bases and the V segment lost 1 base, leaving 5 bases of the junction unmatched. The CDR3 has 14 residues. Per the germline V gene, CDR1 is SGHVS and CDR2 is FQNEAQ. CDR3 residues: CASSLVGTDSEAFF. CDR3 sequence (DNA): TGTGCCAGCAGCTTAGTTGGGACAGATTCTGAAGCTTTCTTT.

The chain combines TRBV11-2 with TRBJ2-2; 9 nucleotides align to TRBD1. After removal of 4 bases from V and 4 bases from J, the junction contained 4 bases not matched to a gene. This CDR3 has 15 residues. Per the germline V gene, CDR1 is SGHAT and CDR2 is FQNNGV. CDR3 coding DNA: TGTGCCAGCAGCTCCGGGACAGGGCGCACCGGGGAGCTGTTTTTT. Its translation is CASSSGTGRTGELFF.

V gene TRBV11-2 combines with J gene TRBJ2-7; the D gene is possibly TRBD1 (5 bases). Looked up from germline, CDR1 is SGHAT and CDR2 is FQNNGV. Trimming took off 2 bases at V and 4 bases at J, with 9 bases between the two ends. There are 13 residues in the CDR3. The CDR3: CASSLRGQYEQYF. Here the CDR3 DNA reads TGTGCCAGCAGCTTAAGGGGCCAATACGAGCAGTACTTC.

V and J are TRBV5-6 and TRBJ1-2, with 7 bases matching TRBD1. CDR1 is SGHDT, CDR2 YYEEEE, per germline. Trimming removed 6 bases from V and 3 bases from J; junction bases left unmatched: 8. CDR3 length: 14 residues. As DNA, the CDR3 is TGTGCCAGCACCACCGACAGGGCGGACTATGGCTACACCTTC. The encoded protein is CASTTDRADYGYTF.

This chain uses TRBV9 with TRBJ2-5; 9 bases match TRBD2. V was pared by 0 bases and J by 2 bases, with 11 bases of the junction left unmatched. This CDR3 is 18 amino acids long. Looked up from germline, CDR1 is SGDLS and CDR2 is YYNGEE. CDR3 loop: CASSVGIAGARLQETQYF. The CDR3 nucleotides are TGTGCCAGCAGCGTAGGAATAGCGGGGGCGCGCTTACAAGAGACCCAGTACTTC.

A few counts support this clone. The J gene is TRBJ1-2, the V gene TRBV20-1; D is undetermined. Trimming cost V 6 bases and J 8 bases, with 7 bases left between them. The CDR3 runs to 9 residues. Germline CDR1 and CDR2: DFQATT and SNEGSKA (reference sequence). The CDR3 DNA sequence: TGCAGTGCCCCGGGGGGCTACACCTTC. This sequence encodes CSAPGGYTF.

The gene calls are TRBV7-9 and TRBJ1-2; D is perhaps TRBD1 (5 bases). Germline V gives CDR1 SEHNR, CDR2 FQNEAQ (reference sequence). The length of the CDR3 is 14 residues. Trimming cost V 3 bases and J 2 bases, with 10 bases left between them. CDR3 sequence: CASSLGPGNYGYTF. The DNA of the CDR3 is TGTGCCAGCAGCTTGGGTCCAGGGAACTATGGCTACACCTTC.

The chain uses TRBV19 and TRBJ2-7; 8 bases fit TRBD1. Germline V gene lookup returns CDR1 LNHDA and CDR2 SQIVND (reference sequence). The length of the CDR3 is 14 residues. Losses at the gene ends were 4 bases for V and 2 bases for J; bases not matched to a gene: 4. The chain's CDR3 is CASSNTDRAYEQYF. CDR3 DNA sequence: TGTGCCAGTAGTAACACGGACAGGGCCTACGAGCAGTACTTC.

This clone has only a few counts. The chain joins TRBV9 to TRBJ2-3, with 10 bases identical to TRBD1. The germline gives CDR1 SGDLS, CDR2 YYNGEE. After removal of 6 bases from V and 2 bases from J, the junction contained 15 bases not matched to a gene. There are 18 residues in the CDR3. Here the CDR3 DNA reads TGTGCCAGCAACAGTAGACAGGGGGCAGGGGGAACCACAGATACGCAGTATTTT. This encodes CASNSRQGAGGTTDTQYF. Together with reference TRBV9 and TRBJ2-3, the CDR3 gives the full variable domain: DSGVTQTPKHLITATGQRVTLRCSPRSGDLSVYWYQQSLDQGLQFLIQYYNGEERAKGNILERFSAQQFPDLHSELNLSSLELGDSALYFCASNSRQGAGGTTDTQYFGPGTRLTVL.

This clone occurred a few times. This chain connects TRBV5-1 to TRBJ2-2; tentatively, D is TRBD1 (6 bases). Germline CDR1 reads SGHRS; CDR2 reads YFSETQ. The ends were cut back, 6 bases at V and 2 bases at J, with 11 bases in the middle. The CDR3 runs to 14 residues. CDR3 DNA: TGCGCCAGCAAATCAGGGGCTAACACCGGGGAGCTGTTTTTT. Protein product: CASKSGANTGELFF.